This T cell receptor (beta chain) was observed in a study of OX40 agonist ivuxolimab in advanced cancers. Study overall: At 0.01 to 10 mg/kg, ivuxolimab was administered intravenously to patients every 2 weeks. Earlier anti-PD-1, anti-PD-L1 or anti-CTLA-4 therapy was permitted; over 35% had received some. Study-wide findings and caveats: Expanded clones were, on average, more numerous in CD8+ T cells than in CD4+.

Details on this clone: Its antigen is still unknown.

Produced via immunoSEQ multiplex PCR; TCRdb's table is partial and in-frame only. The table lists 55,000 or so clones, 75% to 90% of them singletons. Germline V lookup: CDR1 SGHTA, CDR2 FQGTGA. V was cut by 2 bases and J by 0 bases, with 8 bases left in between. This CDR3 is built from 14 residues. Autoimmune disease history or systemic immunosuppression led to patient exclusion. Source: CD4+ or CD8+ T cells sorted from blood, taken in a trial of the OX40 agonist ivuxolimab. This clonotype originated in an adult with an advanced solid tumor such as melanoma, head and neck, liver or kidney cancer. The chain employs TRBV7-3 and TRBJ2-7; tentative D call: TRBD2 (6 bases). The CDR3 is CASSLGGDSYEQYF. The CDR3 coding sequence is TGTGCCAGCAGCTTAGGAGGGGACTCCTACGAGCAGTACTTC.